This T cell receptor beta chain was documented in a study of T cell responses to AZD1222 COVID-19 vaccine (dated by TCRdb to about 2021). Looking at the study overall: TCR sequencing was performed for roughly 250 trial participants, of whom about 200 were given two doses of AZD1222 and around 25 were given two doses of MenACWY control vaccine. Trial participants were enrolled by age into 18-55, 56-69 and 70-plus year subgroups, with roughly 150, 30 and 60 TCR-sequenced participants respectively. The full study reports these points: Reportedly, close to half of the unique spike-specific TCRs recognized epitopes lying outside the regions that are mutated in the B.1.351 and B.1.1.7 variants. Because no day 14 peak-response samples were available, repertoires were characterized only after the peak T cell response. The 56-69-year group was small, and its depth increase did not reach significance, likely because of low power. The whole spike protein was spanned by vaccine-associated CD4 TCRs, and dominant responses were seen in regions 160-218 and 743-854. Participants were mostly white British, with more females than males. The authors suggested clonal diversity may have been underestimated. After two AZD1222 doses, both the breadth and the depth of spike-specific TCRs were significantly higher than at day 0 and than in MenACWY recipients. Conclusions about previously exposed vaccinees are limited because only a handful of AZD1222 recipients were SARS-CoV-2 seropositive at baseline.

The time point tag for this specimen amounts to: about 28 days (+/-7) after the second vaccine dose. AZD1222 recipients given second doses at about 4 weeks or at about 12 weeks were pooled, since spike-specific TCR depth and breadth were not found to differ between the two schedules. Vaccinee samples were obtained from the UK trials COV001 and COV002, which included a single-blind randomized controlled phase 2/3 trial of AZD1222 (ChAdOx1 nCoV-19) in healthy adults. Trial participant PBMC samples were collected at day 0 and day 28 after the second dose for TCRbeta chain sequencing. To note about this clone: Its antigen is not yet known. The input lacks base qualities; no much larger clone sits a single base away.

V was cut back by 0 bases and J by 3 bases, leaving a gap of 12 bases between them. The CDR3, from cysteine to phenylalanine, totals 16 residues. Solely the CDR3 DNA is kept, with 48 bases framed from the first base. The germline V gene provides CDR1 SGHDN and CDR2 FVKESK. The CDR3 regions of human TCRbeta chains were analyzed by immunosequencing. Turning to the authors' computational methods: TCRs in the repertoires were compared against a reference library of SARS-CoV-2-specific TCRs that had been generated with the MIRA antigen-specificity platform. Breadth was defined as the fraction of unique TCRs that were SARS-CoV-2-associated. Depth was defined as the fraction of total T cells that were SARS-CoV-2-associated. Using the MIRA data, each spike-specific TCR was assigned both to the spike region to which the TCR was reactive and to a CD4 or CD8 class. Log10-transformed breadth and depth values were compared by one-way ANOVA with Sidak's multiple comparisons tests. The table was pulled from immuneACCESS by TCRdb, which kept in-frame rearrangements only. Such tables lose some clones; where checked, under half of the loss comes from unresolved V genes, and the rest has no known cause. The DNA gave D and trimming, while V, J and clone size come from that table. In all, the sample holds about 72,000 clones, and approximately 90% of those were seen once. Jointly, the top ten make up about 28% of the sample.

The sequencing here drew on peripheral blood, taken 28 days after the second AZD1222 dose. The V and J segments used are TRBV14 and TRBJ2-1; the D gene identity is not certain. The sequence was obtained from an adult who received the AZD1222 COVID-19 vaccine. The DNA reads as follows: TGTGCCAGCAGCCAAGATGCAGGCCGATACTACAATGAGCAGTTCTTC. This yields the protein CASSQDAGRYYNEQFF.